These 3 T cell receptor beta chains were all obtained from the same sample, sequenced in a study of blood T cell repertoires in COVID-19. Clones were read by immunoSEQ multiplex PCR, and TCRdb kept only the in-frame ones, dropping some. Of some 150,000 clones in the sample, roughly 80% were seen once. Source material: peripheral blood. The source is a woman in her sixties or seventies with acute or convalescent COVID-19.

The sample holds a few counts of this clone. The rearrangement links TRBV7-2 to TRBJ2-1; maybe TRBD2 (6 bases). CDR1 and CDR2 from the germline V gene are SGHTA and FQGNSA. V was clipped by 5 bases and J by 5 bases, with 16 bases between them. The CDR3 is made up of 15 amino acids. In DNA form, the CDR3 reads TGTGCCAGCAGCCTCCCGAGGCGGGACCACAATGAGCAGTTCTTC. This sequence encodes CASSLPRRDHNEQFF.

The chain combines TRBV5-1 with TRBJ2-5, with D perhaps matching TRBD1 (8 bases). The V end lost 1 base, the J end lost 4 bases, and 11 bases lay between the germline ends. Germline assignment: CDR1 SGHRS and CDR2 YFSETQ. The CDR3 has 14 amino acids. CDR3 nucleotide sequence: TGCGCCAGCAGCTTGACAGGGGGGGTAGAGACCCAGTACTTC. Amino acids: CASSLTGGVETQYF.

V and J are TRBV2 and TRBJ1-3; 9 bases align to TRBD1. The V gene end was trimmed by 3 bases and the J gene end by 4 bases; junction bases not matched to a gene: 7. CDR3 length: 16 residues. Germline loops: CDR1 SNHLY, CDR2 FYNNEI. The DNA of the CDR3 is TGTGCCAGCAGTGAGGGGGACAGGGACAGGGGAAACACCATATATTTT. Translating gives CASSEGDRDRGNTIYF.